This note documents a single T cell receptor (beta chain) sequence. The data were obtained in a study of blood T cell repertoires in COVID-19. Assay used: immunoSEQ multiplex PCR; TCRdb lists only in-frame clones, some missing. This table has hundreds of thousands of clones, 75% to 90% appearing once. Sequencing was performed on peripheral blood. The sequence was obtained from a woman in her 70s with COVID-19, enrolled during active disease.

The CDR3 protein is CASSMGGQINEKLFF. The CDR3 DNA follows: TGTGCCAGTAGTATGGGGGGACAGATTAATGAAAAACTGTTTTTT. This rearrangement joins TRBV19 to TRBJ1-4; 7 nucleotides align to TRBD1. V gave up 3 bases and J gave up 4 bases; unmatched junction bases: 5. This CDR3 has 15 amino acids. Germline V gives CDR1 LNHDA, CDR2 SQIVND (reference sequence). The whole variable domain, remainder taken from reference TRBV19 and TRBJ1-4, is DGGITQSPKYLFRKEGQNVTLSCEQNLNHDAMYWYRQDPGQGLRLIYYSQIVNDFQKGDIAEGYSVSREKKESFPLTVTSAQKNPTAFYLCASSMGGQINEKLFFGSGTQLSVL.